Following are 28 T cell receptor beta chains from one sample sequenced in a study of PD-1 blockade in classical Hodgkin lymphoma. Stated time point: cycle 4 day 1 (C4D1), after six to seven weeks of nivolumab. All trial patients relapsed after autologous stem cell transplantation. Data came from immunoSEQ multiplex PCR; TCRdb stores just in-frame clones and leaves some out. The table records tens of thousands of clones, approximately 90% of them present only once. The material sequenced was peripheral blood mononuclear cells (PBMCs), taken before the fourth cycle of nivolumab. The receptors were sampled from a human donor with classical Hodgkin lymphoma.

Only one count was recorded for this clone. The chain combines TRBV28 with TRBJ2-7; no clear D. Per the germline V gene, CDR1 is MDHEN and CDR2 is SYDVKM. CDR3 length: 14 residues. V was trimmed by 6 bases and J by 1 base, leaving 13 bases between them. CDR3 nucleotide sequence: TGTGCCAGCAGACCTCCGGGCACTTCCTACGAGCAGTACTTC. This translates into CASRPPGTSYEQYF.

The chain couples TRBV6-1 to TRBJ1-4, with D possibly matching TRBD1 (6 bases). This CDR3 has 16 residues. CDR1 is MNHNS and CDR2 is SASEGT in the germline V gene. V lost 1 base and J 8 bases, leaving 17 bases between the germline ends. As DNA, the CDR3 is TGTGCCAGCAGTGAAGACAGGGTGGCTGTCGAGGAAAAACTGTTTTTT. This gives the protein CASSEDRVAVEEKLFF.

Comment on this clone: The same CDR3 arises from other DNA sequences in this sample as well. The CDR3 loop is CASSLVGGNTEAFF. The CDR3 region has the DNA TGTGCCAGCAGCTTAGTGGGGGGGAACACTGAAGCTTTCTTT. V usage is TRBV11-2 and J usage is TRBJ1-1; maybe TRBD1 (5 bases). Germline V CDR1 and CDR2: SGHAT, FQNNGV. Trimming took off 1 base at V and 1 base at J, with 7 bases between the two ends. The CDR3 has 14 amino acids.

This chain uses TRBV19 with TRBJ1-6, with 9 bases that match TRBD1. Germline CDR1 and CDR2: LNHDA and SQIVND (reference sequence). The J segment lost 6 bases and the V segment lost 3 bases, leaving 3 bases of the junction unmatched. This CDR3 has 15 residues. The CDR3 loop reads CASSIPTGGNSPLHF. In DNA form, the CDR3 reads TGTGCCAGTAGTATCCCGACAGGGGGTAATTCACCCCTCCACTTT.

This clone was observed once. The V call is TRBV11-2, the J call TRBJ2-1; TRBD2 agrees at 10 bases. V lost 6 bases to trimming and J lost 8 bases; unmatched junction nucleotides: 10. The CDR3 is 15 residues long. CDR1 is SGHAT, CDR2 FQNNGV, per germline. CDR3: CASSQPSGSMDEQFF. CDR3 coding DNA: TGTGCCAGCAGTCAACCTAGCGGGAGTATGGATGAGCAGTTCTTC.

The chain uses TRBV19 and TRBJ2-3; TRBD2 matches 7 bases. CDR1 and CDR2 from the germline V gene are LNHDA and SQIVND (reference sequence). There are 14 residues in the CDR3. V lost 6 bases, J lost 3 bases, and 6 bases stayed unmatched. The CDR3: CASSMGGSTDTQYF. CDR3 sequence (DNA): TGTGCCAGTAGCATGGGCGGGAGTACAGATACGCAGTATTTT.

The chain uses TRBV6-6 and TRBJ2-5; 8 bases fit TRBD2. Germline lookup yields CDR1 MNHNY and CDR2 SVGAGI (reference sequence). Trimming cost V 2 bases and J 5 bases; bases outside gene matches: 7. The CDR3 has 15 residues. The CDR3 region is CASSYLEAGAETQYF. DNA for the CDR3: TGTGCCAGCAGTTACCTCGAAGCGGGGGCGGAGACCCAGTACTTC.

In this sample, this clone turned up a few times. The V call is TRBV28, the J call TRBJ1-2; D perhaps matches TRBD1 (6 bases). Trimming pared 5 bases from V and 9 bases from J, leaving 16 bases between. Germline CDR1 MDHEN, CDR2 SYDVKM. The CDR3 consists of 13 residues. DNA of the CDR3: TGTGCCAGCAGTCTATCTGTAGGGGGGCGCTACACCTTC. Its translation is CASSLSVGGRYTF.

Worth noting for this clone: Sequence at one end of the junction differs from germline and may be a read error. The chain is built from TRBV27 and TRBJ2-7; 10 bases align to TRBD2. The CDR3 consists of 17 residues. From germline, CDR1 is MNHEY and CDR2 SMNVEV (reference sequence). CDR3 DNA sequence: TGTGCCAGCAGTCCCCTGACCTCTAGCGGGAGCTCCCACGAGCAGTACTTC. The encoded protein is CASSPLTSSGSSHEQYF.

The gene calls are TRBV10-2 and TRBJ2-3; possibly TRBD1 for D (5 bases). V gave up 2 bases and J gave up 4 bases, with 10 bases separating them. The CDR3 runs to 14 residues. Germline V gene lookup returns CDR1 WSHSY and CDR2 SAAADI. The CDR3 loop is CASSEARQSDTQYF. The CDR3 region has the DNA TGCGCCAGCAGTGAGGCCCGACAGTCAGATACGCAGTATTTT.

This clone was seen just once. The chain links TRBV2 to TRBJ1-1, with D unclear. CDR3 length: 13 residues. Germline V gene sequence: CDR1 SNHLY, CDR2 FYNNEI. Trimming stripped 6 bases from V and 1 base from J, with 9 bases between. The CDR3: CASSVEGNTEAFF. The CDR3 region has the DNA TGTGCCAGCAGCGTAGAAGGGAACACTGAAGCTTTCTTT.

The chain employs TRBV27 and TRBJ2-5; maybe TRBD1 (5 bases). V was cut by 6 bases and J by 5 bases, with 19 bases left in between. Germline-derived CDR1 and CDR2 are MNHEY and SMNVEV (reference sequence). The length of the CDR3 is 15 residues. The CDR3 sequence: CASSPWAIQGETQYF. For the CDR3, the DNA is TGTGCCAGCAGCCCCTGGGCGATCCAGGGCGAGACCCAGTACTTC.

The CDR3, as DNA: TGTGCCAGCAGCCTGTCGGACAGGGAGTCTGGCTACACCTTC. Translation: CASSLSDRESGYTF. The chain has TRBV7-9 and TRBJ1-2; TRBD1 agrees at 8 bases. The CDR3 is 14 residues long. Losses at the gene ends were 5 bases for V and 7 bases for J; bases not matched to a gene: 9. Looked up from germline, CDR1 is SEHNR and CDR2 is FQNEAQ (reference sequence).

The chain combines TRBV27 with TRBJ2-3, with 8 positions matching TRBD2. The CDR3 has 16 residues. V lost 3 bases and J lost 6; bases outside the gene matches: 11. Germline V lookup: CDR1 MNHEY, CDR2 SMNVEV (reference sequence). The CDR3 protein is CASSFLLTGGPDTQYF. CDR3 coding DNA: TGTGCCAGCAGTTTCCTTTTGACGGGAGGGCCCGATACGCAGTATTTT.

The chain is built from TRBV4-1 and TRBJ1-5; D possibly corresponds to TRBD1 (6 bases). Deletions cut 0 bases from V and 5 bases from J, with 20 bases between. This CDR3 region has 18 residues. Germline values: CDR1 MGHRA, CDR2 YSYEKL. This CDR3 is CASSQEPAGRGGHQPQHF. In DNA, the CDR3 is TGCGCCAGCAGCCAAGAACCGGCAGGGAGGGGGGGGCATCAGCCCCAGCATTTT.

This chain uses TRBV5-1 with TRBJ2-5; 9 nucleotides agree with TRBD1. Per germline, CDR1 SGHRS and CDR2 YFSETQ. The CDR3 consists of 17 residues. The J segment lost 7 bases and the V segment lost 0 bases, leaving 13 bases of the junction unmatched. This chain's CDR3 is CASSLAPGTGSMVTQYF. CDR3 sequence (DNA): TGCGCCAGCAGCTTGGCCCCCGGGACAGGGTCTATGGTGACCCAGTACTTC.

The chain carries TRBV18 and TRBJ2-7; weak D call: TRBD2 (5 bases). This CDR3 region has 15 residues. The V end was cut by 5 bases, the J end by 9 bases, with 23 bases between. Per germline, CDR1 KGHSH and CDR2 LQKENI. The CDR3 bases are TGTGCCAGCTCAGTCCTGGGCAAGAAAAGGAGCGGGCAGTACTTC. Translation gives CASSVLGKKRSGQYF.

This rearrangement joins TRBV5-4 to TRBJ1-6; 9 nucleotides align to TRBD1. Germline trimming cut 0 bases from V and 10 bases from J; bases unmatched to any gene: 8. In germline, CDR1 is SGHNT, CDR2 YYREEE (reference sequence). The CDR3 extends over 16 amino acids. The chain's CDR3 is CASSLEPGQGLSPLHF. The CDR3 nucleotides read TGTGCCAGCAGCTTGGAACCGGGACAGGGACTCTCACCCCTCCACTTT.

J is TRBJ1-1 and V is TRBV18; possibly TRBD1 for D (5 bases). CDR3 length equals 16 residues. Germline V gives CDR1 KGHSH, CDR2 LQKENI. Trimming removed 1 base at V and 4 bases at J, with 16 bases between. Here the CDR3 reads CASSPQGGGMGTEAFF. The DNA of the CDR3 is TGTGCCAGCTCACCACAGGGTGGGGGGATGGGCACTGAAGCTTTCTTT.

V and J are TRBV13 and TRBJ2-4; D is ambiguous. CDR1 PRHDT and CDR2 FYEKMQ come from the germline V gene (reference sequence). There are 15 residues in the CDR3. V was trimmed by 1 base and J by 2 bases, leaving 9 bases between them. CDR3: CASSLEGPSKNIQYF. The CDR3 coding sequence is TGTGCCAGCAGCTTAGAGGGTCCTTCCAAAAACATTCAGTACTTC.

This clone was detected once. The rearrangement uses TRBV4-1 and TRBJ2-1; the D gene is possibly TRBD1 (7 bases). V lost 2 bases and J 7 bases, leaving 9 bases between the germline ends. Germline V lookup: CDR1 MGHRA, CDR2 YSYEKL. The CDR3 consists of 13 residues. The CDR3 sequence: CASSQPGGNEQFF. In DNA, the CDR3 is TGCGCCAGCAGCCAACCAGGGGGGAATGAGCAGTTCTTC.

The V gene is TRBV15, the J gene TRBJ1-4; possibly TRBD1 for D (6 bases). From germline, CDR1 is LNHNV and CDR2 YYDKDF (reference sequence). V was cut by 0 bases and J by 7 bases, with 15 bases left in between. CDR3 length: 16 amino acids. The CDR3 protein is CATSRDIGGGGEKLFF. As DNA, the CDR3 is TGTGCCACCAGCAGAGATATTGGGGGCGGGGGTGAAAAACTGTTTTTT. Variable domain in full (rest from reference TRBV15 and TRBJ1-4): DAMVIQNPRYQVTQFGKPVTLSCSQTLNHNVMYWYQQKSSQAPKLLFHYYDKDFNNEADTPDNFQSRRPNTSFCFLDIRSPGLGDTAMYLCATSRDIGGGGEKLFFGSGTQLSVL.

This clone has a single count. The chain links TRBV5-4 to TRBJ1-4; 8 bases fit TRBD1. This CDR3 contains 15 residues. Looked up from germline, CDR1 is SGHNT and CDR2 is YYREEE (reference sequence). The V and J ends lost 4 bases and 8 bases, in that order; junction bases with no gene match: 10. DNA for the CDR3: TGTGCCAGCAGCGATGGGACAGGTGATTTCGAAAAACTGTTTTTT. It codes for CASSDGTGDFEKLFF.

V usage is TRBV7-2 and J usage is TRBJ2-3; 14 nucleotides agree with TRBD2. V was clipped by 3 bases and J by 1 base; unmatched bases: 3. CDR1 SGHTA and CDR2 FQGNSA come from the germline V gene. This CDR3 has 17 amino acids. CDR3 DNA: TGTGCCAGCAGCTTGGGGACTAGCGGGAGTGGCACAGATACGCAGTATTTT. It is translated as CASSLGTSGSGTDTQYF.

CDR3 bases: TGCGCCAGCAGCTTGGAGGGACAGGGGAATGAAAAACTGTTTTTT. Translated, it gives CASSLEGQGNEKLFF. The rearrangement uses TRBV5-1 and TRBJ1-4, with 10 nucleotides matching TRBD1. Germline CDR1 is SGHRS and CDR2 is YFSETQ. This CDR3 has 15 residues. V lost 0 bases to trimming and J lost 5 bases; unmatched junction nucleotides: 1.

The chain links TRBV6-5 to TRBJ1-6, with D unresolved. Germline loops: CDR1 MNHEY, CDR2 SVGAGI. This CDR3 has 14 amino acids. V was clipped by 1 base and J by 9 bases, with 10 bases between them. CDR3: CASSYFPEGSPLHF. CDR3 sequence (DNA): TGTGCCAGCAGTTACTTTCCCGAGGGTTCACCCCTCCACTTT.

CDR3 sequence reads: CASKSRRESDTQYF. The CDR3 DNA reads TGTGCCAGCAAATCCAGGCGAGAGTCAGATACGCAGTATTTT. The chain links TRBV27 to TRBJ2-3; D call uncertain. V was clipped by 7 bases and J by 4 bases, with 15 bases between them. The CDR3 sequence is 14 residues long. CDR1 is MNHEY and CDR2 is SMNVEV in the germline V gene (reference sequence).

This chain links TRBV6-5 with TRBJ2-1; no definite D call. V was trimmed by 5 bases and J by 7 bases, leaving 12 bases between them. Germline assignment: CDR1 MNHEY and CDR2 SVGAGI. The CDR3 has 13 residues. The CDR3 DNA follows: TGTGCCAGCAGTCCCGCGGACGGGAATGAGCAGTTCTTC. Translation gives CASSPADGNEQFF.